This T cell receptor (beta chain) was captured in a study of PD-1 blockade in classical Hodgkin lymphoma. The V segment lost 7 bases and the J segment 7 bases; nucleotides outside the gene matches: 8. The CDR3 is 13 residues long. Germline CDR1 MNHNY, CDR2 SVGAGI (reference sequence). Indicated time point: newly diagnosed, previously untreated cHL patient sample. TCRdb's copy holds only in-frame clones and misses some; the assay was immunoSEQ multiplex PCR. In the table there are roughly 77,000 clones, over 90% of which are singletons. This rearrangement joins TRBV6-6 to TRBJ2-7, with 9 bases that match TRBD1. The TCR was taken from a human donor with classical Hodgkin lymphoma. Sequenced material: peripheral blood mononuclear cells (PBMCs). The CDR3 DNA reads TGTGCCAGCAAAATACGACAGGGGGGTGAGCAGTACTTC. Its translation: CASKIRQGGEQYF.